A single sample gave rise to the 27 T cell receptor beta chains below, sequenced in a study of T cell repertoires in cytomegalovirus infection (dated by TCRdb to between 2018 and 2021). Instrument used: Illumina HiSeq 1500. TCRdb redid the processing of the public reads, applying fastp at Q25 and MiXCR, and retained in-frame beta chains. For every CDR3 protein sequence, its rows merge into one entry that carries the most common genes and DNA. For this sample the table gives approximately 500,000 distinct CDR3 sequences, of which approximately 17% were detected only once. About 24% of the sample goes to the ten largest clones. The sequencing input was CD8+ T cells from PBMCs. These TCRs come from a human donor in good health (CMV status not recorded). Some clones in this sample may be carry-over from other donors' samples.

This chain joins TRBV12-3 or TRBV12-4 and TRBJ2-1, with D possibly TRBD2 on 7 matching bases. The CDR3 is 16 amino acids. V was clipped by 7 bases and J by 4 bases, with 20 bases between them. CDR3 protein: CASTPGRGRPYNEQFF. DNA for the CDR3: TGTGCCAGCACCCCGGGGCGGGGGCGCCCGTACAATGAGCAGTTCTTC.

This clonotype turned up a few times. The chain is built from TRBV15 and TRBJ1-2; 7 bases are a match to TRBD1. This CDR3 region has 18 residues. The V segment lost 5 bases and the J segment 0 bases; nucleotides outside the gene matches: 15. Per the germline V gene, CDR1 is LNHNV and CDR2 is YYDKDF (reference sequence). The DNA of the CDR3 is TGTGCCACCAGCTCCCCCCCGACAGGGAGGACCACTAACTATGGCTACACCTTC. It yields the protein CATSSPPTGRTTNYGYTF. The full variable domain, in which reference TRBV15 and TRBJ1-2 provide the parts outside the CDR3, is DAMVIQNPRYQVTQFGKPVTLSCSQTLNHNVMYWYQQKSSQAPKLLFHYYDKDFNNEADTPDNFQSRRPNTSFCFLDIRSPGLGDTAMYLCATSSPPTGRTTNYGYTFGSGTRLTVV.

At least ten counts were recorded for this clonotype. This chain joins TRBV11-1 and TRBJ2-7, with D uncertain. V lost 0 bases, J lost 1 base, and 7 bases lay in between. Looked up from germline, CDR1 is SGHAT and CDR2 is FQDESV (reference sequence). This CDR3 comprises 14 residues. CDR3 in amino acids: CASSLAYQSYEQYF. CDR3 nucleotide sequence: TGTGCCAGCAGCTTAGCGTATCAGTCCTACGAGCAGTACTTC.

The chain combines TRBV27 with TRBJ2-1; tentatively, D is TRBD1 (6 bases). V was pared by 6 bases and J by 6 bases, with 9 bases between. This CDR3 has 12 amino acids. Germline values: CDR1 MNHEY, CDR2 SMNVEV (reference sequence). CDR3 sequence: CASRYRVNEQFF. The CDR3 DNA is TGTGCCAGCAGGTACAGGGTCAATGAGCAGTTCTTC.

This clonotype was counted only a few times. The chain couples TRBV7-9 to TRBJ2-5, with 14 nucleotides matching TRBD2. After removal of 5 bases from V and 4 bases from J, the junction contained 12 bases not matched to a gene. The V gene's germline CDR1 is SEHNR and CDR2 FQNEAQ (reference sequence). CDR3 length: 18 amino acids. CDR3 in DNA: TGTGCCAGCAGCCCTAGCGGGACTAGCGGGAGTAGGTCAGAGACCCAGTACTTC. This translates into CASSPSGTSGSRSETQYF.

The gene calls are TRBV15 and TRBJ1-2; tentative D call: TRBD1 (6 bases). The CDR3 totals 14 residues. CDR1 LNHNV and CDR2 YYDKDF come from the germline V gene (reference sequence). Deletions cut 8 bases from V and 6 bases from J, with 19 bases between. The chain's CDR3 is CATEGAGTKNGYTF. CDR3 DNA: TGTGCCACCGAAGGAGCCGGGACAAAGAATGGCTACACCTTC.

The table lists this clonotype with a few counts. The chain carries TRBV6-6 and TRBJ1-1; no definite D call. Germline V lookup: CDR1 MNHNY, CDR2 SVGAGI (reference sequence). The V gene lost 6 bases and the J gene lost 5 bases, with 16 bases spanning the gap. This CDR3 is built from 14 residues. The CDR3 reads CASSNVGGLTEAFF. For the CDR3, the DNA is TGTGCCAGCAGCAACGTCGGTGGTTTAACTGAAGCTTTCTTT.

This chain connects TRBV12-5 to TRBJ2-7; D remains unclear. Germline V gene data show CDR1 as LGHNT and CDR2 as FRNRAP. Trimming pared 0 bases from V and 2 bases from J, leaving 8 bases between. This CDR3 is built from 14 residues. CDR3 loop: CASGLVQNPYEQYF. The CDR3 nucleotides are TGTGCTAGTGGTTTGGTCCAGAACCCCTACGAGCAGTACTTC.

The V and J genes are TRBV18 and TRBJ2-5; TRBD1 might be the D (6 bases). The CDR3 has 14 residues. Germline V CDR1 and CDR2: KGHSH, LQKENI. Deletions cut 2 bases from V and 5 bases from J, with 12 bases between. The CDR3: CASSPEGVGETQYF. In DNA, the CDR3 is TGTGCCAGCTCACCAGAGGGGGTCGGGGAGACCCAGTACTTC.

This clonotype was seen more than once but under ten times. Without the conserved terminal phenylalanine or tryptophan, this CDR3 likely stems from a read error. The rearrangement joins TRBV12-5 to TRBJ2-7, with 8 nucleotides matching TRBD1. Germline V gives CDR1 LGHNT, CDR2 FRNRAP. Unmatched junction bases numbered 3, after V lost 3 bases and J lost 5 bases. The CDR3 runs to 13 residues. The CDR3 DNA reads as TGTGCTAGTGGTTTAAGCAGGGGGCACGAGCAGTACTTA. Its translation is CASGLSRGHEQYL.

The genes are TRBV2 and TRBJ2-2; 10 bases line up with TRBD1. The germline V gene has CDR1 SNHLY and CDR2 FYNNEI. CDR3 size: 18 residues. V lost 4 bases and J lost 6; bases outside the gene matches: 14. CDR3 nucleotides: TGTGCCAGCAGTGTACTATTCCGGGACAGGGGAGGTCCCGGGGAGCTGTTTTTT. Its translation is CASSVLFRDRGGPGELFF.

Ten or more counts support this clonotype. The V and J genes are TRBV7-9 and TRBJ2-1; 9 bases are shared with TRBD2. Trimming took 5 bases from V and 0 from J; bases not matched to a gene: 2. Germline values: CDR1 SEHNR, CDR2 FQNEAQ (reference sequence). CDR3 length: 15 residues. Here the CDR3 reads CASSLSGSSYNEQFF. DNA for the CDR3: TGTGCCAGCAGCCTTAGCGGGAGCTCCTACAATGAGCAGTTCTTC.

About this clonotype itself: A much more abundant neighbour one base away suggests this may be a read error. The chain combines TRBV28 with TRBJ2-3; TRBD2 aligns across 13 bases. This CDR3 comprises 17 residues. The germline gives CDR1 MDHEN, CDR2 SYDVKM. For the CDR3, the DNA is TGTTCCAGCAGTAATCCGCGGACTAGCGGGAGTACAGATACGCAGTATTTT. It is translated as CSSSNPRTSGSTDTQYF.

This chain joins TRBV4-2 and TRBJ2-6, with D unclear. Trimming shortened V by 0 bases and J by 0 bases, and 9 bases separated the two germline ends. Per the germline V gene, CDR1 is LGHNA and CDR2 is YNFKEQ. CDR3 size: 17 residues. The chain's CDR3 is CASSQDLTVSGANVLTF. The CDR3 bases are TGTGCCAGCAGCCAAGACTTGACTGTCTCTGGGGCCAACGTCCTGACTTTC.

This clonotype was recorded at least ten times. The DNA for the CDR3 is TGTGCCAGCAGTTTGGGACAGGGTCACACCGGGGAGCTGTTTTTT. It specifies CASSLGQGHTGELFF. V usage is TRBV12-3 or TRBV12-4 and J usage is TRBJ2-2; 9 positions agree with TRBD1. The junction had 2 bases not matched to a gene; V was cut back by 3 bases and J by 3 bases. There are 15 residues in the CDR3.

The chain recombines TRBV7-6 with TRBJ1-1, with 10 positions matching TRBD1. V was clipped by 5 bases and J by 2 bases; unmatched bases: 8. The CDR3 consists of 16 residues. CDR1 SGHVS and CDR2 FNYEAQ come from the germline V gene. Written as DNA, the CDR3 is TGTGCCAGCAGCACACACAGGACAGGGGGAAACACTGAAGCTTTCTTT. Amino acids: CASSTHRTGGNTEAFF.

This clonotype was counted at least ten times. V gene TRBV7-8 combines with J gene TRBJ2-5; either TRBD1 or TRBD2 may fit D (5 bases each). The CDR3 has 15 amino acids. Trimming cost V 5 bases and J 6 bases, with 19 bases left between them. Germline values: CDR1 SGHVS, CDR2 FQNEAQ. CDR3 nucleotides: TGTGCCAGCAGCGCCCAGGGCGCACGCGGGCAGACCCAGTACTTC. This translates into CASSAQGARGQTQYF.

The chain links TRBV2 to TRBJ2-3, with D possibly matching TRBD1 (6 bases). This CDR3 has 16 residues. CDR1 is SNHLY and CDR2 is FYNNEI in the germline V gene. Trimming shortened V by 2 bases and J by 2 bases, and 14 bases separated the two germline ends. In DNA form, the CDR3 reads TGTGCCAGCAGTGAAACACAGGGTCCCTTCACAGATACGCAGTATTTT. This encodes CASSETQGPFTDTQYF.

The chain is built from TRBV9 and TRBJ2-2, with a tentative D call TRBD2 (7 bases). The CDR3 sequence is 14 residues long. Germline-derived CDR1 and CDR2 are SGDLS and YYNGEE. Trimming took off 8 bases at V and 2 bases at J, with 13 bases between the two ends. CDR3 loop: CASGGGINTGELFF. In DNA form, the CDR3 reads TGTGCCAGTGGGGGGGGCATCAACACCGGGGAGCTGTTTTTT. Looking up the rest from reference TRBV9 and TRBJ2-2 gives the full variable domain: DSGVTQTPKHLITATGQRVTLRCSPRSGDLSVYWYQQSLDQGLQFLIQYYNGEERAKGNILERFSAQQFPDLHSELNLSSLELGDSALYFCASGGGINTGELFFGEGSRLTVL.

In its sample, this clonotype was seen many times. The chain couples TRBV7-2 to TRBJ1-2; 7 nucleotides agree with TRBD1. Trimming removed 1 base from V and 13 bases from J; junction bases left unmatched: 6. CDR1 SGHTA and CDR2 FQGNSA come from the germline V gene. The CDR3 totals 12 residues. The CDR3 here is CASSLGTGERTF. The CDR3 nucleotides read TGTGCCAGCAGCTTAGGTACAGGGGAACGCACCTTC.

A few counts support this clonotype. Compared with germline, one end of the junction differs, possibly owing to a read error. The chain has TRBV7-9 and TRBJ2-7, with a weak D call TRBD2 (5 bases). Germline-derived CDR1 and CDR2 are SEHNR and FQNEAQ (reference sequence). The CDR3 loop spans 15 amino acids. The CDR3 sequence is CASSLGAESSYEQYF. Written as DNA, the CDR3 is TGTGCCAGCAGTTTAGGAGCGGAGAGCTCCTACGAGCAGTACTTC.

The sample holds a few counts of this clonotype. V and J are TRBV13 and TRBJ2-1, with D hard to call. This CDR3 has 14 residues. Deletions cut 3 bases from V and 4 bases from J, with 10 bases between. Germline-derived CDR1 and CDR2 are PRHDT and FYEKMQ (reference sequence). Here the CDR3 DNA reads TGTGCCAGCAGCTTGTCTCTATATTACAATGAGCAGTTCTTC. Translating gives CASSLSLYYNEQFF.

With regard to this clonotype: A read error is possible here, since a much larger clone lies one base away. The V and J genes are TRBV12-3 or TRBV12-4 and TRBJ2-2; D gene uncertain. V lost 10 bases and J lost 4, with 16 bases in between. CDR3 length: 14 amino acids. This CDR3 reads CANILSTFTGELFF. The CDR3 DNA reads as TGTGCCAACATTTTAAGTACCTTCACCGGGGAGCTGTTTTTT.

This clonotype came up many times. The chain has TRBV12-3 or TRBV12-4 and TRBJ2-3, with D possibly being TRBD1 (5 bases). Trimming cost V 5 bases and J 0 bases, with 12 bases left between them. The CDR3 length is 15 residues. In DNA, the CDR3 is TGTGCCAGCAGTCCGGACATCACCAGCACAGATACGCAGTATTTT. This gives the protein CASSPDITSTDTQYF.

The table lists this clonotype with many counts. The chain links TRBV7-9 to TRBJ1-1, with 11 nucleotides matching TRBD1. Germline CDR1 and CDR2: SEHNR and FQNEAQ (reference sequence). The CDR3 length is 18 residues. V shed 4 bases, J shed 3 bases, and the junction held 13 bases outside the gene matches. The CDR3 reads CASSSLLGTGGPYTEAFF. The DNA for the CDR3 is TGTGCCAGCAGCTCATTATTGGGGACAGGGGGTCCCTACACTGAAGCTTTCTTT.

This rearrangement joins TRBV27 to TRBJ1-4, with D perhaps TRBD1 (5 bases). Between the trimmed V and J ends, which lost 6 bases and 0 bases, there was a span of 11 bases. The germline gives CDR1 MNHEY, CDR2 SMNVEV (reference sequence). The CDR3 contains 15 residues. The CDR3 reads CASRVPGATNEKLFF. In nucleotides, the CDR3 is TGTGCCAGCAGAGTACCGGGGGCAACTAATGAAAAACTGTTTTTT.

The V gene is TRBV5-1, the J gene TRBJ1-1; the match to TRBD1 covers 10 bases. Trimming removed 4 bases from V and 1 base from J; junction bases left unmatched: 7. Germline V CDR1 and CDR2: SGHRS, YFSETQ. This CDR3 has 16 residues. DNA for the CDR3: TGCGCCAGCAGCCTTGACAGGGGGCTGGGGAACACTGAAGCTTTCTTT. Its protein is CASSLDRGLGNTEAFF.